This record looks at one T cell receptor (beta chain) sequence and its context. These data come from a study of T cell repertoires in cytomegalovirus infection. One entry per CDR3 protein, called by TCRdb with MiXCR from the reads. The table has fewer than 300,000 distinct CDR3 sequences, about 25% seen once; the top ten hold approximately 15%. Germline V gives CDR1 LGHDT, CDR2 YNNKEL (reference sequence). This CDR3 contains 15 residues. V lost 0 bases to trimming and J lost 3 bases, with 11 bases between them. Sequenced: PBMCs. This receptor was identified in a human donor in good health (CMV status not recorded). Some clones in this sample may be carry-over from other donors' samples. The V and J genes are TRBV3-1 and TRBJ1-1; D not resolved. The CDR3 spells CASSQDWADYTEAFF. CDR3 DNA sequence: TGTGCCAGCAGCCAAGATTGGGCAGACTACACTGAAGCTTTCTTT.